These 26 T cell receptor beta chains were sequenced from one sample in a study of PD-1 blockade in classical Hodgkin lymphoma. The time point was: cycle 4 day 1 (C4D1), after about 6 weeks of nivolumab. Every patient had relapsed following autologous stem cell transplantation, and cohorts differed in brentuximab vedotin exposure. Method: immunoSEQ multiplex PCR; TCRdb's copy keeps in-frame clones and lacks some. Here the sample spans over 50,000 clones, about 89% being singletons. The specimen was peripheral blood mononuclear cells (PBMCs), collected before the fourth cycle of nivolumab. Receptor source: a human donor with classical Hodgkin lymphoma.

The chain couples TRBV9 to TRBJ2-5; D possibly uses TRBD1 or TRBD2 (5 bases each). Trimming stripped 2 bases from V and 0 bases from J, with 8 bases between. CDR1 is SGDLS and CDR2 is YYNGEE in the germline V gene. The CDR3 runs to 14 residues. CDR3 in amino acids: CASSVEGYQETQYF. As DNA, the CDR3 is TGTGCCAGCAGCGTCGAGGGGTACCAAGAGACCCAGTACTTC.

The rearrangement joins TRBV6-6 to TRBJ2-5; D gene unclear. The CDR3 runs 13 residues. CDR1 is MNHNY and CDR2 is SVGAGI in the germline V gene (reference sequence). Trimming stripped 4 bases from V and 5 bases from J, with 11 bases between. The CDR3 DNA reads TGTGCCAGCAGTTTCCTGGCGGTGGAGACCCAGTACTTC. This codes for CASSFLAVETQYF.

In its sample, this clone was seen a few times. The V call is TRBV19, the J call TRBJ1-1, with TRBD1 matching 7 bases. V shed 5 bases, J shed 4 bases, and the junction held 10 bases outside the gene matches. CDR1 and CDR2 from the germline V gene are LNHDA and SQIVND (reference sequence). The CDR3 sequence is 15 residues long. CDR3 in amino acids: CASSPRQGRGTEAFF. The DNA of the CDR3 is TGTGCCAGTAGTCCACGACAGGGCAGGGGCACTGAAGCTTTCTTT.

V and J are TRBV6-7 and TRBJ2-3; possible D gene TRBD1, 6 bases. TRBV6-7 is an ORF, and what it does is uncertain. The V end lost 2 bases, the J end lost 5 bases, and 8 bases lay between the germline ends. The CDR3 consists of 13 residues. CDR3 DNA sequence: TGTGCCAGCAGTTACAACAGGGTAGATACGCAGTATTTT. Protein product: CASSYNRVDTQYF.

This clone was found once. The CDR3 loop is CASSDLPGELFF. The DNA of the CDR3 is TGTGCCAGCAGCGATCTCCCCGGGGAGCTGTTTTTT. This chain joins TRBV14 and TRBJ2-2; D remains ambiguous. The V gene lost 5 bases and the J gene lost 6 bases, with 7 bases spanning the gap. Germline lookup yields CDR1 SGHDN and CDR2 FVKESK. This CDR3 has 12 amino acids.

This clone was found once. The chain is built from TRBV23-1 and TRBJ1-1; TRBD1 matches at 10 bases. TRBV23-1 is identified as an open reading frame with a role that is uncertain. V shed 4 bases, J shed 3 bases, and the junction held 2 bases outside the gene matches. This CDR3 is built from 14 residues. As DNA, the CDR3 is TGCGCCAGCAGTCGCGGACAGGGGGACACTGAAGCTTTCTTT. Protein sequence: CASSRGQGDTEAFF.

This chain links TRBV19 with TRBJ2-6; TRBD2 might be the D (5 bases). The CDR3 is 14 residues long. The germline gives CDR1 LNHDA, CDR2 SQIVND (reference sequence). V was trimmed by 5 bases and J by 0 bases, leaving 5 bases between them. In nucleotides, the CDR3 is TGTGCCAGTAGTGAGGGCTCTGGGGCCAACGTCCTGACTTTC. This gives the protein CASSEGSGANVLTF.

In nucleotides, the CDR3 is TGTGCCAGCAGTGAAGCTACAATCCTTTCCTCGACAGAGAACACTGAAGCTTTCTTT. This encodes CASSEATILSSTENTEAFF. The chain links TRBV2 to TRBJ1-1, with TRBD1 as a possible D gene (5 bases). The germline V gene encodes CDR1 SNHLY and CDR2 FYNNEI. Trimming took 0 bases from V and 1 from J, leaving 21 bases between them. CDR3 size: 19 residues.

The genes are TRBV29-1 and TRBJ2-3; D may be TRBD1 (6 bases). With 5 bases removed from V and 4 bases from J, the gap between germline ends came to 19 bases. Germline values: CDR1 SQVTM, CDR2 ANQGSEA. This CDR3 region has 15 residues. In DNA form, the CDR3 reads TGCAGCGTTAGCGGCTTGGGCAGGGGCGCAGATACGCAGTATTTT. It translates to CSVSGLGRGADTQYF.

The CDR3 protein is CASSRGRVAFF. The CDR3, as DNA: TGTGCCAGCAGCCGGGGGAGGGTAGCTTTCTTT. The genes are TRBV28 and TRBJ1-1; TRBD1 is a possible D gene (5 bases). Germline CDR1 and CDR2: MDHEN and SYDVKM. CDR3 length: 11 residues. Trimming pared 6 bases from V and 10 bases from J, leaving 12 bases between.

This chain uses TRBV7-9 with TRBJ2-5; the match to TRBD2 covers 10 bases. This CDR3 spans 15 amino acids. Germline V gene sequence: CDR1 SEHNR, CDR2 FQNEAQ (reference sequence). The J segment lost 11 bases and the V segment lost 5 bases, leaving 14 bases of the junction unmatched. The CDR3 sequence is CASSIKPPSGGDQYF. CDR3 sequence (DNA): TGTGCCAGCAGCATAAAACCCCCTAGCGGGGGAGATCAGTACTTC. Variable domain in full (rest from reference TRBV7-9 and TRBJ2-5): DTGVSQNPRHKITKRGQNVTFRCDPISEHNRLYWYRQTLGQGPEFLTYFQNEAQLEKSRLLSDRFSAERPKGSFSTLEIQRTEQGDSAMYLCASSIKPPSGGDQYFGPGTRLLVL.

The chain is built from TRBV6-1 and TRBJ2-3; tentative D call: TRBD1 (6 bases). This CDR3 has 13 residues. Looked up from germline, CDR1 is MNHNS and CDR2 is SASEGT. With 10 bases removed from V and 6 bases from J, the gap between germline ends came to 17 bases. The CDR3 bases are TGTGCCACCGACCCGTACAGGGTTGATACGCAGTATTTT. This gives the protein CATDPYRVDTQYF.

The J gene is TRBJ2-1, the V gene TRBV2; 9 bases fit TRBD1. This CDR3 is built from 16 residues. With 6 bases clipped from V and 4 bases from J, the junction kept 10 bases outside the gene matches. Germline assignment: CDR1 SNHLY and CDR2 FYNNEI. The CDR3: CASSYPQGARYNEQFF. The CDR3, as DNA: TGTGCCAGCAGCTACCCACAGGGGGCGCGGTACAATGAGCAGTTCTTC.

The chain couples TRBV2 to TRBJ2-6, with a possible D match to TRBD1 (6 bases). CDR3 length: 16 residues. V was shortened by 1 base and J by 3 bases, with 10 bases between the two germline ends. Germline assignment: CDR1 SNHLY and CDR2 FYNNEI. CDR3 in amino acids: CASSEEGGVGANVLTF. The DNA of the CDR3 is TGTGCCAGCAGTGAAGAAGGGGGAGTTGGGGCCAACGTCCTGACTTTC.

This sequence joins TRBV19 and TRBJ2-7, with TRBD1 matching 11 bases. V trimming: 1 base; J trimming: 2 bases; junction bases outside the gene matches: 7. The CDR3 runs 17 residues. Per the germline V gene, CDR1 is LNHDA and CDR2 is SQIVND (reference sequence). CDR3: CASSIAKDRGHPYEQYF. CDR3 coding DNA: TGTGCCAGTAGTATAGCAAAGGACAGGGGGCATCCCTACGAGCAGTACTTC.

The V and J genes are TRBV4-1 and TRBJ2-7, with D tentatively TRBD2 (7 bases). Germline CDR1 is MGHRA and CDR2 is YSYEKL. This CDR3 has 18 residues. V dropped 0 bases and J dropped 0 bases, with 18 bases sitting between them. The CDR3 sequence: CASSQDGGAGHHSYEQYF. The CDR3 DNA follows: TGCGCCAGCAGCCAAGATGGGGGGGCCGGACACCACTCCTACGAGCAGTACTTC.

The CDR3 sequence is CASSLLAGVLETQYF. The CDR3 region has the DNA TGTGCCAGCAGCTTACTAGCGGGGGTCCTTGAGACCCAGTACTTC. The rearrangement uses TRBV7-3 and TRBJ2-5, with TRBD2 matching over 10 bases. J was trimmed by 5 bases and V by 2 bases; bases with no gene match: 5. Germline V gives CDR1 SGHTA, CDR2 FQGTGA. The CDR3 is made up of 15 amino acids.

The chain employs TRBV29-1 and TRBJ1-2; a possible D gene is TRBD1 (5 bases). Deletions cut 0 bases from V and 5 bases from J, with 22 bases between. Germline lookup yields CDR1 SQVTM and CDR2 ANQGSEA. The CDR3 is 17 amino acids. The CDR3: CSVEDRAGRGYGYGYTF. The CDR3 DNA reads TGCAGCGTTGAAGATCGGGCAGGGAGAGGATATGGGTATGGCTACACCTTC.

The rearrangement uses TRBV15 and TRBJ1-2; 8 bases are a match to TRBD1. The CDR3 sequence is 14 residues long. After removal of 4 bases from V and 3 bases from J, the junction contained 4 bases not matched to a gene. CDR1 LNHNV and CDR2 YYDKDF come from the germline V gene (reference sequence). The CDR3 DNA follows: TGTGCCACCAGCACATTGGACAGGGACTATGGCTACACCTTC. This gives the protein CATSTLDRDYGYTF.

This clone was recorded once. The rearrangement links TRBV27 to TRBJ2-6; D is undetermined. The CDR3 extends over 15 amino acids. V was pared by 2 bases and J by 0 bases, with 5 bases between. Germline CDR1 MNHEY, CDR2 SMNVEV (reference sequence). In DNA, the CDR3 is TGTGCCAGCAGTTTAAGTCCCTCTGGGGCCAACGTCCTGACTTTC. Its translation: CASSLSPSGANVLTF.

This clone was recorded once. The V call is TRBV11-3, the J call TRBJ2-7; D ambiguous. The CDR3 runs to 13 residues. The germline CDR1 and CDR2 sequences are SGHNT and YENEEA. Trimming cost V 6 bases and J 1 base, with 10 bases left between them. The CDR3 here is CASSPRASYEQYF. The CDR3 nucleotides read TGTGCCAGCAGTCCACGGGCATCCTACGAGCAGTACTTC.

The chain joins TRBV11-2 to TRBJ2-7, with TRBD2 matching 10 bases. The CDR3 runs to 14 residues. Trimming at V came to 4 bases and at J to 5 bases, leaving 5 bases not matched to a gene. Looked up from germline, CDR1 is SGHAT and CDR2 is FQNNGV. CDR3 sequence reads: CASSSSGRHHEQYF. The DNA of the CDR3 is TGTGCCAGCAGCTCTAGCGGGAGACACCACGAGCAGTACTTC.

The genes are TRBV29-1 and TRBJ2-7; possibly TRBD1 for D (6 bases). Trimming shortened V by 6 bases and J by 6 bases, and 18 bases separated the two germline ends. The germline gives CDR1 SQVTM, CDR2 ANQGSEA. The CDR3 is 13 amino acids. This CDR3 reads CSVENTGHLEQYF. CDR3 nucleotide sequence: TGCAGCGTAGAAAATACGGGACACCTCGAGCAGTACTTC.

Note on this clone: Other DNA sequences in this specimen translate into the identical CDR3. The rearrangement joins TRBV4-2 to TRBJ2-1; D call uncertain. The CDR3 has 15 residues. Trimming pared 0 bases from V and 3 bases from J, leaving 9 bases between. Per the germline V gene, CDR1 is LGHNA and CDR2 is YNFKEQ. The CDR3 protein is CASSQDKGGYNEQFF. The CDR3 bases are TGTGCCAGCAGCCAAGATAAGGGCGGCTACAATGAGCAGTTCTTC.

V usage is TRBV18 and J usage is TRBJ1-2; the match to TRBD1 covers 8 bases. The CDR3 length is 13 residues. The V segment lost 2 bases and the J segment 6 bases; nucleotides outside the gene matches: 2. CDR1 and CDR2 from the germline V gene are KGHSH and LQKENI. The CDR3 is CASSPGGQDGYTF. The CDR3 nucleotides are TGTGCCAGCTCACCAGGGGGACAGGATGGCTACACCTTC.

The J gene is TRBJ2-1, the V gene TRBV27, with 7 nucleotides matching TRBD1. J lost 2 bases, V lost 5 bases, and 3 bases had no gene match. CDR1 and CDR2 from the germline V gene are MNHEY and SMNVEV (reference sequence). This CDR3 has 14 amino acids. CDR3 in DNA: TGTGCCAGCAGTCCCGGGACAGCCTACAATGAGCAGTTCTTC. Residues: CASSPGTAYNEQFF.